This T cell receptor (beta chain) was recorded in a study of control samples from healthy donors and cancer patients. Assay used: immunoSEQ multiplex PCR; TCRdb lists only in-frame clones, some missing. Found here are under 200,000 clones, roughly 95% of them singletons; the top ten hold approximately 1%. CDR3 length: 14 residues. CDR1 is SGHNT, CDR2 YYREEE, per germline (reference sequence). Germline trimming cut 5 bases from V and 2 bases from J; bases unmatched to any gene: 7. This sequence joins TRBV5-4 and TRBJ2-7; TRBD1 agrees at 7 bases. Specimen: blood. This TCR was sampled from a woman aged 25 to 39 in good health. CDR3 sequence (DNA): TGTGCCAGCAGTCAAGGACAGGACCCCTACGAGCAGTACTTC. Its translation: CASSQGQDPYEQYF.